This T cell receptor beta chain stems from a study of CD4 T cell repertoires in COVID-19. Sequencing was performed with immunoSEQ multiplex PCR; in TCRdb, only in-frame clones are kept and a portion is missing. Of about 75,000 clones in the sample, roughly 85% were seen once. Trimming pared 0 bases from V and 0 bases from J, leaving 20 bases between. The CDR3 sequence is 20 residues long. Per germline, CDR1 LGHNA and CDR2 YNFKEQ. This clone came up once. This specimen consisted of CD4+ T cells from peripheral blood, obtained after recovery from COVID-19. This TCR derives from a human donor who had COVID-19. This chain links TRBV4-2 with TRBJ1-4; TRBD1 might be the D (5 bases). DNA of the CDR3: TGTGCCAGCAGCCAAGATCCACGTGGGGGATTGGGAACAACTAATGAAAAACTGTTTTTT. Protein product: CASSQDPRGGLGTTNEKLFF.